This T cell receptor (beta chain) was profiled in a study of blood T cell repertoires in COVID-19 (TCRdb year 2020). At the level of the whole study: The collaborator samples originated in the United States, Italy and Spain and spanned the acute and convalescent phases of COVID-19. The material from the prospective study consisted of cDNA or gDNA derived from T cells, B-cell-depleted T cells, or PBMCs. Subjects who had been exposed to COVID-19, were actively infected with it, or had recovered from it provided the deeply sampled blood TCRbeta repertoires that made up the dataset. The repertoires were released in a freely available public database meant as a resource for research on the immune response to SARS-CoV-2. Samples came from the ongoing ImmuneRACE study (first 160 participants) plus 1,254 subjects from 6 global collaborators. The sample metadata nearly always contained a de-identified subject ID, COVID-19 status, age in years and sex. Where HLA class I and class II types were available, the types were taken from metadata supplied by the sample provider, not from assay-based typing. Study-wide conclusions, independent of this receptor: Clinical and demographic metadata were provided uncurated, with the amount varying by source and participant.

The collaborating institutions used their own protocols to collect whole blood in K2EDTA tubes. For TCRbeta analysis, collaborator samples were shipped as frozen whole blood, as isolated PBMCs, or as DNA extracted from either sample type. The immunoSEQ Assay, a bias-controlled multiplex PCR, was used to amplify TCRbeta CDR3 regions from genomic DNA. The original methods were these. Within the assay, amplification of reference gene primers was used to estimate how many nucleated cells each sample contained. To quantify the absolute abundance of each unique TCRbeta CDR3 rearrangement, sequence reads were collapsed and filtered. Productive Simpson clonality was computed per sample as the square root of Simpson's diversity index over productive rearrangements. TCRdb took over this immuneACCESS table, retaining in-frame rearrangements with V and J assigned. Such tables are incomplete; in checked studies, under half of the missing clones stem from an unresolved V gene, and the remainder is unexplained. V, J and clone size derive from that table, while D and trimming were established from the DNA sequence. Present in this sample are 86,000 or so clones, 91% of which were seen just once. Of the sample, 1.9% is held by the ten largest clones.

As concerns this clone: Its antigen target is currently unknown. No quality values exist for individual bases; no much larger clone is one base distant.

The receptor was isolated from a woman in her fifties or sixties in a cohort sampled during active COVID-19. Material for sequencing was peripheral blood.

The CDR3 sequence is CASSSEGEQYF. The DNA sequence is given as TGTGCCAGTAGTTCCGAGGGCGAGCAGTACTTC. Recombination linked TRBV19 to TRBJ2-7; the D region possibly corresponds to TRBD2 (5 bases align). The junction shows trimming of 5 bases on V and 6 bases on J, plus 8 bases between the germline ends. From a lookup of the germline V gene (reference sequence), CDR1 and CDR2 are LNHDA and SQIVND. The CDR3 measures 11 amino acids from cysteine to phenylalanine. Of all the DNA, just the CDR3 is kept, 33 bases in frame from base 1. Beyond the CDR3, the reference TRBV19 and TRBJ2-7 genes provide the residues; the full variable domain reads: DGGITQSPKYLFRKEGQNVTLSCEQNLNHDAMYWYRQDPGQGLRLIYYSQIVNDFQKGDIAEGYSVSREKKESFPLTVTSAQKNPTAFYLCASSSEGEQYFGPGTRLTVT.